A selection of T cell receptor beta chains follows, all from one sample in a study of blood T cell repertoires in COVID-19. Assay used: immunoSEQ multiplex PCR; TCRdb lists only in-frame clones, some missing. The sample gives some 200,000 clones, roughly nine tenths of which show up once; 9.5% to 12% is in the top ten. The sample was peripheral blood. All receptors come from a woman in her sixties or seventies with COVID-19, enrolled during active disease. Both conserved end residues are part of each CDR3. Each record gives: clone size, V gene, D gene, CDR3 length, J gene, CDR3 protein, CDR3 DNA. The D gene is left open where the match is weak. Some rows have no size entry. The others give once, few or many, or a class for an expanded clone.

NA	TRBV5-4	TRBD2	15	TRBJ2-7	CASSPGTSGTYEQYF	TGTGCCAGCAGCCCCGGGACTAGCGGGACCTACGAGCAGTACTTC
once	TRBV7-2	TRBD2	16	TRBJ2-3	CASSPTSGIGTDTQYF	TGTGCCAGCAGCCCGACTAGCGGGATAGGCACAGATACGCAGTATTTT
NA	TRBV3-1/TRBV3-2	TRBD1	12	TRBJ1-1	CASRGQRIEAFF	TGTGCCAGCAGGGGACAGCGTATTGAAGCTTTCTTT
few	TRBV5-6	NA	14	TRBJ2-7	CASSLDGLAYEQYF	TGTGCCAGCAGCTTGGATGGTTTAGCCTACGAGCAGTACTTC
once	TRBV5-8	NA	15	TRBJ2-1	CASSLDSGGRFEQFF	TGTGCCAGCAGCTTGGATAGCGGAGGCCGTTTTGAGCAGTTCTTC
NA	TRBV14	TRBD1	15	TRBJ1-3	CASSQTGGSGNTIYF	TGTGCCAGCAGCCAGACAGGGGGCTCTGGAAACACCATATATTTT
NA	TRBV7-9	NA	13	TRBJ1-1	CASSLGGKGEAFF	TGTGCCAGCAGCTTAGGCGGAAAGGGGGAAGCTTTCTTT
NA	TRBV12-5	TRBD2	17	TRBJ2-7	CASGLAMGLAGIYEQYF	TGTGCTAGTGGTTTGGCCATGGGACTAGCGGGAATCTACGAGCAGTACTTC
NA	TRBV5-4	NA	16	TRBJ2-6	CASSLGGGFGANVLTF	TGTGCCAGCAGCTTGGGCGGAGGGTTTGGGGCCAACGTCCTGACTTTC
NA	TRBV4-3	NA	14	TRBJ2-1	CASSRFAELNEQFF	TGCGCCAGCAGCCGCTTCGCGGAGCTCAATGAGCAGTTCTTC
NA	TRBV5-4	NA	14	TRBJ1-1	CASSLVSRNTEAFF	TGTGCCAGCAGCTTGGTATCCAGGAACACTGAAGCTTTCTTT
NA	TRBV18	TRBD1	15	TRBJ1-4	CASSLGQGNGEKLFF	TGTGCCAGCTCACTCGGACAGGGCAATGGTGAAAAACTGTTTTTT
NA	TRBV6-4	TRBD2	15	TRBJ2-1	CASSGLAGGMNEQFF	TGTGCCAGCTCCGGGCTAGCGGGAGGGATGAATGAGCAGTTCTTC
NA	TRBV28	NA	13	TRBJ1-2	CASSLAGNYGYTF	TGTGCCAGCAGTTTGGCAGGGAACTATGGCTACACCTTC
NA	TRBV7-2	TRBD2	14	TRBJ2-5	CASSFSSGQETQYF	TGTGCCAGCAGCTTCTCTAGCGGCCAAGAGACCCAGTACTTC
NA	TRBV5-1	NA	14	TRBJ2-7	CASSRPGPRAEQYF	TGCGCCAGCAGCCGTCCCGGACCGCGGGCCGAGCAGTACTTC
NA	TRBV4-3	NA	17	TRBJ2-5	CASSQDIYGSGGETQYF	TGCGCCAGCAGCCAAGATATATACGGGAGCGGAGGAGAGACCCAGTACTTC
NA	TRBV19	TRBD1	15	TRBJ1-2	CASSIGQGIEDGYTF	TGTGCCAGTAGTATTGGACAGGGGATTGAGGATGGCTACACCTTC
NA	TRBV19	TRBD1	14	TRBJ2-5	CASSTIGQVGTQYF	TGTGCCAGTAGTACCATTGGACAGGTTGGGACCCAGTACTTC
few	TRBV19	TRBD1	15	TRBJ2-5	CAGFFGTGLQETQYF	TGTGCCGGATTCTTCGGGACAGGGCTACAAGAGACCCAGTACTTC
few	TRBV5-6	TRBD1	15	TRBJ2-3	CASSFDRGQADTQYF	TGTGCCAGCAGCTTTGACAGGGGGCAGGCAGATACGCAGTATTTT
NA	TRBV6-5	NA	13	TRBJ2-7	CASSYSRSYEQYF	TGTGCCAGCAGTTACTCGAGATCCTACGAGCAGTACTTC
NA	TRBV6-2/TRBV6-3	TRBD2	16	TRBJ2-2	CASSWQGGTNTGELFF	TGTGCCAGCAGTTGGCAGGGAGGGACGAACACCGGGGAGCTGTTTTTT
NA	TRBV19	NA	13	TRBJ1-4	CASAQGGNEKLFF	TGTGCCAGTGCTCAAGGAGGAAATGAAAAACTGTTTTTT
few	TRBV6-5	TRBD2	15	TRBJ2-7	CASSYVSSGRNEQYF	TGTGCCAGCAGTTACGTGTCTAGCGGGAGGAACGAGCAGTACTTC
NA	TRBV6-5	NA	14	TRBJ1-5	CASQVTGGNQPQHF	TGTGCCAGCCAGGTGACAGGAGGTAATCAGCCCCAGCATTTT
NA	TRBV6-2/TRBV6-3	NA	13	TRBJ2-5	CASSYFYQETQYF	TGTGCCAGCAGTTACTTCTACCAAGAGACCCAGTACTTC
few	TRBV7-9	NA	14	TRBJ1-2	CASSPGFPRYGYTF	TGTGCCAGCAGCCCCGGGTTCCCCCGGTATGGCTACACCTTC
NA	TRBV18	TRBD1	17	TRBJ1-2	CASSSQGRTGANYGYTF	TGTGCCAGCTCATCACAGGGGCGAACGGGAGCTAACTATGGCTACACCTTC
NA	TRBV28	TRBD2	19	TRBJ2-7	CASSSGLAGGRLPPYEQYF	TGTGCCAGCAGTTCGGGACTAGCGGGAGGCCGTCTTCCGCCCTACGAGCAGTACTTC
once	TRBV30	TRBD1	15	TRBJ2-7	CAWSMTGVLSSEQYF	TGTGCCTGGAGTATGACAGGGGTGTTATCGAGCGAGCAGTACTTC
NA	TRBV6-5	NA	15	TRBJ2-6	CASSYGGAGANVLTF	TGTGCCAGCAGTTACGGAGGGGCTGGGGCCAACGTCCTGACTTTC
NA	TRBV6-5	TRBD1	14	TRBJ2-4	CASTNLGDRRIQYF	TGTGCCAGCACCAACCTGGGGGACAGGAGAATTCAGTACTTC
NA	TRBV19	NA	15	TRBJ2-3	CASSSGGTRADTQYF	TGTGCCAGTAGTTCCGGGGGAACTCGCGCAGATACGCAGTATTTT
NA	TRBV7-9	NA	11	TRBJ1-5	CASSLGGGQHF	TGTGCCAGCAGCTTAGGCGGGGGCCAGCATTTT
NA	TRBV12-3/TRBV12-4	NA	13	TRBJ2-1	CASSLEGAYEQFF	TGTGCCAGCAGTTTGGAGGGGGCCTATGAGCAGTTCTTC
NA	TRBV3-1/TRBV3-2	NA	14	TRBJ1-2	CASSQAGSPSGYTF	TGTGCCAGCAGCCAAGCGGGGAGTCCCAGTGGCTACACCTTC
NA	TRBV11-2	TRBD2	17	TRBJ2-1	CASSSTGTSDGLHEQFF	TGTGCCAGCAGCTCTACGGGGACTAGCGATGGACTGCATGAGCAGTTCTTC
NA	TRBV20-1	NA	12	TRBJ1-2	CSASTGSDGYTF	TGCAGTGCTAGTACAGGGTCAGATGGCTACACCTTC
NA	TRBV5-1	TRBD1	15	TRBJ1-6	CASSLDGQGSSPLHF	TGCGCCAGCAGCTTGGATGGACAGGGGAGTTCACCCCTCCACTTT
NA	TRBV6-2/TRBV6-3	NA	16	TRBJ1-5	CASSYASVWSNQPQHF	TGTGCCAGCAGTTACGCATCAGTGTGGAGCAATCAGCCCCAGCATTTT
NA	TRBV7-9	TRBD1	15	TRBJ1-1	CASSSGTGKDTEAFF	TGTGCCAGCAGCAGCGGGACAGGGAAGGACACTGAAGCTTTCTTT
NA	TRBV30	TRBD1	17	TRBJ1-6	CAWRDRGARSYNSPLHF	TGTGCCTGGAGGGACAGGGGAGCACGCTCCTATAATTCACCCCTCCACTTT
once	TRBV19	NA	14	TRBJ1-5	CASSIPGVSQPQHF	TGTGCCAGTAGTATTCCGGGTGTTAGTCAGCCCCAGCATTTT
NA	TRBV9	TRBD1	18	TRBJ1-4	CASSGGNRDRGSGEKLFF	TGTGCCAGCAGCGGAGGGAACCGGGACAGGGGGTCGGGTGAAAAACTGTTTTTT
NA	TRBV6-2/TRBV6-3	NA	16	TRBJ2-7	CASSYPSGAPPYEQYF	TGTGCCAGCAGTTACCCCAGCGGAGCCCCGCCCTACGAGCAGTACTTC
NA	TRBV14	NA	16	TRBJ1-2	CASSQRIGGRNGGYTF	TGTGCCAGCAGCCAAAGGATCGGGGGGCGGAATGGTGGCTACACCTTC
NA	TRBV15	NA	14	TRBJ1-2	CATSRGGIGSGYTF	TGTGCCACCAGCAGAGGAGGAATCGGGAGTGGCTACACCTTC
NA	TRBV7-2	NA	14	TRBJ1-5	CASSSLGSNQPQHF	TGTGCCAGCAGCTCACTAGGAAGCAATCAGCCCCAGCATTTT
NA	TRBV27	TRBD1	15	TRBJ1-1	CASRETGHMNTEAFF	TGTGCCAGCAGAGAGACAGGGCACATGAACACTGAAGCTTTCTTT
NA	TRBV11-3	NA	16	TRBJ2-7	CASSLRLRDWAYEQYF	TGTGCCAGCAGCTTACGCCTCCGGGACTGGGCCTACGAGCAGTACTTC
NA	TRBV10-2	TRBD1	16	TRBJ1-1	CASSEVPGQVNTEAFF	TGCGCCAGCAGTGAGGTACCGGGACAGGTGAACACTGAAGCTTTCTTT
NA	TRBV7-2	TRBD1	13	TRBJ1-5	CASRKTGVQPQHF	TGTGCCAGCAGAAAAACAGGGGTTCAGCCCCAGCATTTT
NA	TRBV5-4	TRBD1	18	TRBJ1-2	CASSLRLGTGDLNYGYTF	TGTGCCAGCAGCTTGCGCCTTGGGACAGGGGATCTCAACTATGGCTACACCTTC
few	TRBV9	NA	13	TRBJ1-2	CASSVGTGGGYTF	TGTGCCAGCAGCGTAGGAACCGGCGGAGGCTACACCTTC
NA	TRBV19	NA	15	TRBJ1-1	CASSITPHSNTEAFF	TGTGCCAGTAGTATCACTCCTCACAGTAACACTGAAGCTTTCTTT
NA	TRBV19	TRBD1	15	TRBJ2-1	CASSSDRGVNNEQFF	TGTGCCAGTAGTAGCGACAGGGGGGTAAACAATGAGCAGTTCTTC
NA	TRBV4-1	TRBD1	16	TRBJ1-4	CASSQAPGQINEKLFF	TGCGCCAGCAGCCAGGCACCGGGACAGATAAATGAAAAACTGTTTTTT
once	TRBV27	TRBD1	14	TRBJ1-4	CASSPQGRNEKLFF	TGTGCCAGCAGTCCACAGGGGCGTAATGAAAAACTGTTTTTT